The 7 T cell receptor beta chains in this list originate from one sample, sequenced in a study of OX40 agonist ivuxolimab in advanced cancers. Profiling relied on immunoSEQ multiplex PCR, and the TCRdb table lists in-frame clones only, not all of them. The sample yields tens of thousands of clones, over 80% seen once. The input for sequencing was CD4+ or CD8+ T cells sorted from blood, taken in a trial of the OX40 agonist ivuxolimab. The receptor source for this set is an adult with an advanced solid tumor such as melanoma, head and neck, liver or kidney cancer.

This chain connects TRBV7-9 to TRBJ2-4; no clear D gene. Trimming took 1 base from V and 7 from J, leaving 8 bases between them. Germline lookup yields CDR1 SEHNR and CDR2 FQNEAQ (reference sequence). CDR3 length: 13 amino acids. This chain's CDR3 is CASSLEATNIQYF. CDR3 DNA: TGTGCCAGCAGCTTAGAGGCGACGAACATTCAGTACTTC.

The CDR3 sequence: CASSHQQAYEQYF. The CDR3 region has the DNA TGTGCCAGCAGCCATCAACAAGCCTACGAGCAGTACTTC. This rearrangement joins TRBV4-2 to TRBJ2-7; no clear D gene. This CDR3 spans 13 amino acids. CDR1 and CDR2 (germline): LGHNA, YNFKEQ. V was trimmed by 3 bases and J by 2 bases, leaving 8 bases between them.

This rearrangement joins TRBV4-2 to TRBJ2-7; 8 bases match TRBD2. With 0 bases clipped from V and 4 bases from J, the junction kept 8 bases outside the gene matches. The CDR3 contains 16 residues. The germline V gene has CDR1 LGHNA and CDR2 YNFKEQ. The CDR3 nucleotides read TGTGCCAGCAGCCAAGATTCCAGCGGGAGTTCTTACGAGCAGTACTTC. Translated: CASSQDSSGSSYEQYF.

This clone was observed a few times. CDR3 in amino acids: CASDFDGHYGYTF. In DNA, the CDR3 is TGTGCCAGCGACTTTGACGGCCACTATGGCTACACCTTC. The V gene is TRBV2, the J gene TRBJ1-2; D remains unclear. Trimming stripped 8 bases from V and 3 bases from J, with 13 bases between. The CDR3 loop spans 13 amino acids. Germline lookup yields CDR1 SNHLY and CDR2 FYNNEI.

CDR3 DNA sequence: TGCGCCAGCAGCCAAGATCCCAATCGGTCGGGCTACACCTTC. It codes for CASSQDPNRSGYTF. V usage is TRBV4-1 and J usage is TRBJ1-2; D unresolved. The CDR3 has 14 amino acids. Between the trimmed V and J ends, which lost 0 bases and 8 bases, there was a span of 13 bases. Per germline, CDR1 MGHRA and CDR2 YSYEKL.

The chain is built from TRBV6-1 and TRBJ1-2; TRBD1 aligns across 9 bases. This CDR3 is 15 amino acids long. Unmatched junction bases numbered 8, after V lost 4 bases and J lost 5 bases. CDR1 and CDR2 (germline): MNHNS, SASEGT. Here the CDR3 DNA reads TGTGCCAGCAGTGGCCTCCGGACAGGGGATTATGGCTACACCTTC. The encoded protein is CASSGLRTGDYGYTF.

The chain couples TRBV19 to TRBJ1-5; D unresolved. Trimming took 5 bases from V and 0 from J, leaving 8 bases between them. The CDR3 sequence is 14 residues long. Germline loops: CDR1 LNHDA, CDR2 SQIVND (reference sequence). The CDR3 spells CASSPDLSNQPQHF. The DNA of the CDR3 is TGTGCCAGTAGTCCGGACCTTAGCAATCAGCCCCAGCATTTT.